This T cell receptor beta chain was sequenced for a study of human T cells and chemical hapten exposure. Authors' data handling: Samples held a median of around 92,000 TCRs, range 23,224–690,600. TCRdb re-derived calls from the RACE reads in MiXCR, one entry per CDR3 protein. These V and J calls are TCRdb output, not the study's own analysis. Of roughly 96,000 distinct CDR3 sequences in the sample, 9.3% were seen once. The time point denotes: patch test 2, 6 weeks after DPC sensitization. Treatment denoted: therapeutic diphenylcyclopropenone sensitization with weekly scalp DPC. The V gene's germline CDR1 is GTSNPN and CDR2 SVGIG (reference sequence). The CDR3 extends over 12 amino acids. V was pared by 8 bases and J by 2 bases, with 7 bases between.

This specimen consisted of whole blood, obtained in connection with sensitization to the hapten diphenylcyclopropenone (DPC). The genes are TRBV30 and TRBJ2-6, with no clear D. This TCR derives from a woman between 40 and 55 years old with alopecia areata. Some clones in this sample may be carry-over from other donors' samples. The CDR3 loop is CAAGAGANVLTF. DNA for the CDR3: TGTGCCGCTGGGGCTGGGGCCAACGTCCTGACTTTC.